This TCR beta chain was retrieved from a study of shared T cell receptors in the human thymus. The method was immunoSEQ multiplex PCR; TCRdb's version includes in-frame clones alone and lacks a portion of them. Altogether hundreds of thousands of clones are present, approximately 87% being singletons, with the ten largest covering more than 0.009%. V lost 7 bases to trimming and J lost 2 bases, with 13 bases between them. The V gene's germline CDR1 is LNHDA and CDR2 SQIVND (reference sequence). CDR3 length: 14 residues. The same data also went into a second study, on human thymus T cells. That source notes: It was from resections taken during corrective heart surgery that the thymus tissue came. Thymic and blood repertoires appeared to show biased V and J gene usage. Related work showed strongly overlapping thymic repertoires across unrelated individuals.

The clonotype was recovered from a boy under three years old with a congenital heart defect. The sample consisted of thymocytes. This chain uses TRBV19 with TRBJ2-3; TRBD1 might be the D (6 bases). CDR3 sequence reads: CASIPGHNTDTQYF. The CDR3 region has the DNA TGTGCCAGTATTCCGGGACATAACACAGATACGCAGTATTTT.